A single sample is the source of the 22 T cell receptor beta chains below, sequenced in a study of CD8 T cells in ankylosing spondylitis. Study results and caveats: Ankylosing spondylitis blood appeared to be characterized by a TCR beta motif of about eight highly homologous variants.

TCRdb redid the calling of the 5' RACE reads with MiXCR, one entry per CDR3 protein. The sample holds roughly 700,000 distinct CDR3 sequences; around 20% are singletons and the top ten take over 15%. Antigen specificity for these receptors is unknown. What was sequenced was blood, either unsorted or a sorted T cell fraction (not recorded which). Receptors originate from a male donor with ankylosing spondylitis.

This clonotype was detected only a few times. This sequence joins TRBV29-1 and TRBJ1-1; no clear D. Germline loops: CDR1 SQVTM, CDR2 ANQGSEA. The CDR3 is 11 amino acids. The CDR3 DNA reads as TGCACCACAGTGGTGAACACTGAAGCTTTCTTT. It yields the protein CTTVVNTEAFF.

This rearrangement joins TRBV12-3 or TRBV12-4 to TRBJ2-1; TRBD2 matches 14 bases. The CDR3 is made up of 17 amino acids. Trimming removed 3 bases from V and 4 bases from J; junction bases left unmatched: 5. CDR3 nucleotide sequence: TGTGCCAGCAGTTTTGGACTAGCGGGGGGTGGGTACAATGAGCAGTTCTTC. Encoded protein: CASSFGLAGGGYNEQFF.

V and J are TRBV7-2 and TRBJ2-5; 7 positions agree with TRBD1. CDR3 length: 13 amino acids. The germline V gene has CDR1 SGHTA and CDR2 FQGNSA. The V and J ends lost 5 bases and 6 bases, in that order; junction bases with no gene match: 6. The CDR3 is CASSTGTVKTQYF. CDR3 in DNA: TGTGCCAGCAGCACCGGGACAGTTAAGACCCAGTACTTC.

The V gene is TRBV15, the J gene TRBJ1-2, with D hard to call. CDR1 LNHNV and CDR2 YYDKDF come from the germline V gene (reference sequence). Trimming took off 0 bases at V and 7 bases at J, with 6 bases between the two ends. The CDR3 runs to 12 residues. The CDR3 reads CATSRDRVGYTF. For the CDR3, the DNA is TGTGCCACCAGCAGAGATAGGGTTGGCTACACCTTC. The full variable domain, its missing parts supplied by reference TRBV15 and TRBJ1-2, is DAMVIQNPRYQVTQFGKPVTLSCSQTLNHNVMYWYQQKSSQAPKLLFHYYDKDFNNEADTPDNFQSRRPNTSFCFLDIRSPGLGDTAMYLCATSRDRVGYTFGSGTRLTVV.

Only a few counts were recorded for this clonotype. V and J are TRBV29-1 and TRBJ1-1; TRBD1 is a possible D gene (5 bases). Germline V gene lookup returns CDR1 SQVTM and CDR2 ANQGSEA. Trimming left V 7 bases short and J 3 bases short, with 12 bases between. This CDR3 spans 12 amino acids. The CDR3 DNA reads TGCAGCGCCTGGGACGGCGACACTGAAGCTTTCTTT. Its translation: CSAWDGDTEAFF.

The chain uses TRBV20-1 and TRBJ2-1, with TRBD2 matching over 7 bases. The CDR3 contains 15 residues. With V trimmed by 0 bases and J by 3 bases, 5 bases remained unmatched. The germline gives CDR1 DFQATT, CDR2 SNEGSKA (reference sequence). CDR3 in DNA: TGCAGTGCTAGAGATTACAGCGGGGACTACAATGAGCAGTTCTTC. Residues: CSARDYSGDYNEQFF.

Ten or more counts support this clonotype. This chain uses TRBV5-1 with TRBJ1-2; a possible D gene is TRBD1 (5 bases). Germline V gives CDR1 SGHRS, CDR2 YFSETQ. V was clipped by 3 bases and J by 7 bases, with 19 bases between them. The CDR3 length is 15 residues. This chain's CDR3 is CASSSQGSVNGGYTF. For the CDR3, the DNA is TGCGCCAGCAGCTCGCAGGGATCTGTGAACGGTGGCTACACCTTC.

This chain links TRBV4-1 with TRBJ1-1, with D uncertain. The CDR3 has 15 residues. The V and J ends lost 4 bases and 3 bases respectively, with 15 bases between them. Germline assignment: CDR1 MGHRA and CDR2 YSYEKL. The DNA for the CDR3 is TGCGCCAGCAGCCGGACCCTCGGGATGTACACTGAAGCTTTCTTT. Protein: CASSRTLGMYTEAFF.

This clonotype was seen a few times. The V call is TRBV5-1, the J call TRBJ2-2, with 8 bases aligning to TRBD1. Germline CDR1 and CDR2: SGHRS and YFSETQ. Trimming at V came to 2 bases and at J to 6 bases, leaving 9 bases not matched to a gene. The CDR3 is 16 amino acids. The CDR3 DNA is TGCGCCAGCAGCTTACTAACAGGGGGACTTGCCGGGGAGCTGTTTTTT. Translated, it gives CASSLLTGGLAGELFF.

The table lists this clonotype with many counts. The CDR3 here is CAISPTLTNSGNTIYF. CDR3 nucleotide sequence: TGTGCCATCAGTCCAACCCTGACCAACTCTGGAAACACCATATATTTT. This chain uses TRBV10-3 with TRBJ1-3; no definite D call. This CDR3 region has 16 residues. The germline V gene encodes CDR1 ENHRY and CDR2 SYGVKD. V gave up 5 bases and J gave up 0 bases, with 14 bases separating them.

This clonotype was observed a handful of times. The chain couples TRBV4-3 to TRBJ2-1, with D perhaps matching TRBD2 (6 bases). V shed 0 bases and J shed 7 bases, with 13 bases lying between them. CDR1 and CDR2 from the germline V gene are LGHNA and YSLEER. The CDR3 consists of 15 residues. The CDR3 DNA follows: TGCGCCAGCAGCCAAGAGACGGGAGTGGGGAATGAGCAGTTCTTC. Translated, it gives CASSQETGVGNEQFF.

In this sample, this clonotype turned up a few times. The gene calls are TRBV12-3 or TRBV12-4 and TRBJ2-3; D is unresolved. Trimming removed 4 bases from V and 6 bases from J, with 8 bases in between. The CDR3 totals 12 residues. CDR3 nucleotides: TGTGCCAGCAGTTCCTGGTCGGATACGCAGTATTTT. Translating it yields CASSSWSDTQYF.

The V and J genes are TRBV12-3 or TRBV12-4 and TRBJ2-7, with 8 bases lining up with TRBD2. Trimming removed 5 bases from V and 3 bases from J; junction bases left unmatched: 21. CDR3 size: 19 residues. The CDR3 DNA follows: TGTGCCAGCAGTCCTCTCCCCCCGGGAGCGGGGGCCCCAGTCTACGAGCAGTACTTC. Amino acids: CASSPLPPGAGAPVYEQYF.

This rearrangement joins TRBV5-1 to TRBJ2-5, with TRBD2 matching 10 bases. CDR1 SGHRS and CDR2 YFSETQ come from the germline V gene. V lost 3 bases and J lost 2; bases outside the gene matches: 19. The CDR3 loop spans 20 amino acids. This chain's CDR3 is CASSSDTTSGASLGQETQYF. The CDR3 DNA follows: TGCGCCAGCAGCTCGGACACCACTAGCGGGGCATCCCTGGGACAAGAGACCCAGTACTTC.

J is TRBJ2-1 and V is TRBV10-2; weak D call: TRBD2 (6 bases). CDR1 is WSHSY and CDR2 is SAAADI in the germline V gene. The CDR3 is 16 amino acids. Trimming pared 0 bases from V and 7 bases from J, leaving 16 bases between. The CDR3 region is CASSESLRGTTNEQFF. For the CDR3, the DNA is TGCGCCAGCAGTGAGTCATTGCGGGGCACCACGAATGAGCAGTTCTTC.

In nucleotides, the CDR3 is TGTGCCTGGGAGTGTTGGACCAGGGTAAACCAAGAGACCCAGTACTTC. As protein: CAWECWTRVNQETQYF. The chain recombines TRBV30 with TRBJ2-5, with a weak D call TRBD1 (5 bases). V lost 5 bases and J lost 0, with 19 bases in between. The CDR3 sequence is 16 residues long. The germline V gene encodes CDR1 GTSNPN and CDR2 SVGIG (reference sequence).

This clonotype was seen a few times. The V gene is TRBV6-1, the J gene TRBJ2-1, with 10 bases aligning to TRBD2. The V gene's germline CDR1 is MNHNS and CDR2 SASEGT. The CDR3 consists of 15 residues. The trim removed 6 bases at V and 5 bases at J, leaving 7 bases unmatched. The CDR3 region has the DNA TGTGCCAGCAGCCCGCTAGCGGGAGTGAACAATGAGCAGTTCTTC. Its translation: CASSPLAGVNNEQFF.

This sequence joins TRBV7-9 and TRBJ2-3; D might be TRBD2 (5 bases). CDR1 is SEHNR and CDR2 is FQNEAQ in the germline V gene (reference sequence). The V end was cut by 4 bases, the J end by 2 bases, with 16 bases between. This CDR3 has 16 residues. The CDR3 coding sequence is TGTGCCAGCAGCTCCTACAGCGGAAGCCCCACAGATACGCAGTATTTT. Translation gives CASSSYSGSPTDTQYF. Using reference TRBV7-9 and TRBJ2-3 for the parts outside the CDR3, the full variable domain is DTGVSQNPRHKITKRGQNVTFRCDPISEHNRLYWYRQTLGQGPEFLTYFQNEAQLEKSRLLSDRFSAERPKGSFSTLEIQRTEQGDSAMYLCASSSYSGSPTDTQYFGPGTRLTVL.

This clonotype was seen only a few times. The chain employs TRBV12-3 or TRBV12-4 and TRBJ2-6; 11 bases match TRBD1. Losses at the gene ends were 8 bases for V and 0 bases for J; bases not matched to a gene: 12. There are 19 residues in the CDR3. CDR3 sequence reads: CASPSRGDRGDSGANVLTF. The CDR3 coding sequence is TGTGCCAGCCCCTCGCGGGGGGACAGGGGGGACTCTGGGGCCAACGTCCTGACTTTC.

The CDR3 spells CASSQQRQDPRLNEQFF. The CDR3 DNA reads TGTGCCAGCAGCCAGCAAAGACAGGATCCACGCCTTAATGAGCAGTTCTTC. The chain couples TRBV7-8 to TRBJ2-1; TRBD1 is a possible D gene (6 bases). The CDR3 has 17 residues. The V end was cut by 5 bases, the J end by 7 bases, with 24 bases between. Germline CDR1 is SGHVS and CDR2 is FQNEAQ.

This clonotype has only a few counts. The chain is built from TRBV30 and TRBJ1-2, with D perhaps TRBD1 (5 bases). The CDR3 covers 12 residues. CDR1 and CDR2 from the germline V gene are GTSNPN and SVGIG (reference sequence). V dropped 4 bases and J dropped 8 bases, with 14 bases sitting between them. The CDR3 DNA reads TGTGCCTGGATCACCGGGGGAGAAGGCTACACCTTC. It specifies CAWITGGEGYTF.

The chain combines TRBV2 with TRBJ2-2; tentative D call: TRBD1 (6 bases). This CDR3 region has 14 residues. CDR1 and CDR2 (germline): SNHLY, FYNNEI. V was pared by 6 bases and J by 4 bases, with 12 bases between. CDR3 amino acids: CASRPGQSTGELFF. The CDR3 coding sequence is TGTGCCAGCAGGCCGGGACAAAGCACCGGGGAGCTGTTTTTT.